One sample yielded the 9 T cell receptor beta chains listed below, sequenced in a study of blood T cell repertoires in COVID-19. Clones were read by immunoSEQ multiplex PCR, and TCRdb kept only the in-frame ones, dropping some. This table has roughly 290,000 clones, 80% to 90% appearing once. The source material was PBMCs or T cells enriched from blood (not recorded which). The origin of the receptors is a woman aged 25-40 years who had recovered from COVID-19.

The chain recombines TRBV27 with TRBJ1-2; 10 nucleotides line up with TRBD1. With V trimmed by 2 bases and J by 6 bases, 6 bases remained unmatched. The CDR3 is 15 amino acids. Germline V gene sequence: CDR1 MNHEY, CDR2 SMNVEV (reference sequence). Written as DNA, the CDR3 is TGTGCCAGCAGTTTAACAGCGGGACAGGGGAATGGCTACACCTTC. Translating it yields CASSLTAGQGNGYTF.

V usage is TRBV6-5 and J usage is TRBJ1-1, with TRBD1 as a possible D gene (5 bases). The germline CDR1 and CDR2 sequences are MNHEY and SVGAGI. CDR3 size: 13 residues. The V end was cut by 10 bases, the J end by 5 bases, with 17 bases between. The CDR3: CATLNQGETEAFF. The CDR3 DNA reads as TGTGCCACCCTAAATCAGGGTGAAACTGAAGCTTTCTTT.

The rearrangement uses TRBV6-5 and TRBJ1-1, with D hard to call. The ends were cut back, 7 bases at V and 4 bases at J, with 13 bases in the middle. The CDR3 runs 13 residues. CDR1 is MNHEY and CDR2 is SVGAGI in the germline V gene. As DNA, the CDR3 is TGTGCCAGCACTAGATTCGACGGCACTGAAGCTTTCTTT. Protein product: CASTRFDGTEAFF.

The V and J genes are TRBV7-9 and TRBJ1-2, with TRBD1 matching 7 bases. The CDR3 runs 15 residues. The V gene's germline CDR1 is SEHNR and CDR2 FQNEAQ (reference sequence). Trimming at V came to 5 bases and at J to 2 bases, leaving 8 bases not matched to a gene. The CDR3 bases are TGTGCCAGCAGCCGAGGACAGGAGGGAAACTATGGCTACACCTTC. Residues: CASSRGQEGNYGYTF.

In this sample, this clone turned up a few times. The chain combines TRBV6-5 with TRBJ1-4, with D possibly matching TRBD1 (5 bases). Trimming left V 7 bases short and J 7 bases short, with 13 bases between. CDR3 size: 13 residues. Germline-derived CDR1 and CDR2 are MNHEY and SVGAGI. The CDR3 DNA follows: TGTGCCAGCACCGGAGGGGCGTTTGAAAAACTGTTTTTT. Protein: CASTGGAFEKLFF.

The CDR3 region is CASSLASFRSTDTQYF. In nucleotides, the CDR3 is TGCGCCAGCAGCTTGGCGAGTTTTCGCAGCACAGATACGCAGTATTTT. The genes are TRBV5-1 and TRBJ2-3, with D hard to call. V was pared by 0 bases and J by 0 bases, with 11 bases between. This CDR3 has 16 residues. Germline CDR1 is SGHRS and CDR2 is YFSETQ. Full variable domain (outside the CDR3, taken from reference TRBV5-1 and TRBJ2-3): KAGVTQTPRYLIKTRGQQVTLSCSPISGHRSVSWYQQTPGQGLQFLFEYFSETQRNKGNFPGRFSGRQFSNSRSEMNVSTLELGDSALYLCASSLASFRSTDTQYFGPGTRLTVL.

Here the CDR3 DNA reads TGTGCCAGCAGCGTAGAGCTGGACTCCCAGCCCCAGCATTTT. Amino acid sequence: CASSVELDSQPQHF. The chain employs TRBV9 and TRBJ1-5; D uncertain. Between the trimmed V and J ends, which lost 0 bases and 7 bases, there was a span of 11 bases. Germline V gene lookup returns CDR1 SGDLS and CDR2 YYNGEE. The CDR3 extends over 14 amino acids.

V is TRBV4-1 and J is TRBJ1-4; D perhaps matches TRBD1 (5 bases). The V gene lost 1 base and the J gene lost 7 bases, with 7 bases spanning the gap. CDR3 size: 13 residues. The germline V gene has CDR1 MGHRA and CDR2 YSYEKL. CDR3 nucleotides: TGCGCCAGCAGCCAAGTGACAGTTGAAAAACTGTTTTTT. This gives the protein CASSQVTVEKLFF.

V is TRBV9 and J is TRBJ2-2; no clear D. Germline CDR1 reads SGDLS; CDR2 reads YYNGEE. V dropped 2 bases and J dropped 5 bases, with 13 bases sitting between them. This CDR3 contains 15 residues. CDR3 coding DNA: TGTGCCAGCAGCGTGGGTACAGAACCAACCGGGGAGCTGTTTTTT. This codes for CASSVGTEPTGELFF.